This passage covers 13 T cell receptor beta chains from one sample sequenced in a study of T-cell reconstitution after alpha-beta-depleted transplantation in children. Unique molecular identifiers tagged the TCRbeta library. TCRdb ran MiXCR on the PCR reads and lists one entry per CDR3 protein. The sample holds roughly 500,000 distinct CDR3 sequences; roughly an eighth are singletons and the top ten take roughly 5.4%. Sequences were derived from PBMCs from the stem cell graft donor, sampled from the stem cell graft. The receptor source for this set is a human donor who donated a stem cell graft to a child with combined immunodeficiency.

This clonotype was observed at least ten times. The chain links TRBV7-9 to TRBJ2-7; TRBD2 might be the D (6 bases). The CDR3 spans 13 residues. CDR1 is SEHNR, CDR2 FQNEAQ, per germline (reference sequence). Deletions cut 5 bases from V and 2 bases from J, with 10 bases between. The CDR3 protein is CASSPGSTYEQYF. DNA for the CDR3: TGTGCCAGCAGCCCCGGGAGCACCTACGAGCAGTACTTC.

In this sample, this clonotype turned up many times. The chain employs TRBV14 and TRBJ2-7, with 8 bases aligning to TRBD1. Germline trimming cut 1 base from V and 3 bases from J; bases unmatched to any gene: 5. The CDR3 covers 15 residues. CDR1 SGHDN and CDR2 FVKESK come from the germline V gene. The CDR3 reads CASSQVGQGDYEQYF. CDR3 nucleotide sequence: TGTGCCAGCAGCCAAGTCGGACAGGGAGACTACGAGCAGTACTTC.

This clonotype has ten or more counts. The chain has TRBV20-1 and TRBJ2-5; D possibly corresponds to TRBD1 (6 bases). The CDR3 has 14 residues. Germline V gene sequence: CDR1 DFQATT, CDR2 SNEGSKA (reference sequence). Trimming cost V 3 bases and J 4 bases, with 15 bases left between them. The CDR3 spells CSASGRTRGETQYF. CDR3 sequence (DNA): TGCAGTGCTAGTGGGCGCACCAGGGGAGAGACCCAGTACTTC.

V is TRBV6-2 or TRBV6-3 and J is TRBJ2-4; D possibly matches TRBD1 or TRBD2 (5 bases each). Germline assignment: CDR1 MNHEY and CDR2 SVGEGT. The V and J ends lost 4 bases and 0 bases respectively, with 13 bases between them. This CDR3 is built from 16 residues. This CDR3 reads CASSSGARIAKNIQYF. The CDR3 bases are TGTGCCAGCAGTTCCGGGGCCAGAATAGCCAAAAACATTCAGTACTTC.

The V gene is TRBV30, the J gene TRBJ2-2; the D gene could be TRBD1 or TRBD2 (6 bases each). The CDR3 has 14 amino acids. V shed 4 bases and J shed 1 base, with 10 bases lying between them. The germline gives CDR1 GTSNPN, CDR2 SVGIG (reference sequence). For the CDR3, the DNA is TGTGCCTGGATGGGGGGCGAGAACACCGGGGAGCTGTTTTTT. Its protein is CAWMGGENTGELFF.

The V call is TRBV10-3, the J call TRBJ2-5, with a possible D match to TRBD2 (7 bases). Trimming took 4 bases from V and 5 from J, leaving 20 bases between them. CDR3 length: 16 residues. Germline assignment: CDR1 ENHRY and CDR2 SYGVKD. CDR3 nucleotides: TGTGCCATCAGTGGAGGGGGGGAGGGCCCTCTGGAGACCCAGTACTTC. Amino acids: CAISGGGEGPLETQYF.

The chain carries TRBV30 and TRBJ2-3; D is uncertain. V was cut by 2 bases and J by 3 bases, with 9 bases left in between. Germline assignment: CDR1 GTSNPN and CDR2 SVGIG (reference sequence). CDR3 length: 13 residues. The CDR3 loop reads CAWSPTSTDTQYF. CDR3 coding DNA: TGTGCCTGGAGTCCTACCTCTACAGATACGCAGTATTTT.

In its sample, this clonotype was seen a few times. CDR3 in DNA: TGTGCCACAGATACAGGGGGCTTCGACAATGAGCAGTTCTTC. Amino acid sequence: CATDTGGFDNEQFF. The chain employs TRBV24-1 and TRBJ2-1; 9 bases match TRBD1. This CDR3 comprises 14 residues. CDR1 is KGHDR, CDR2 SFDVKD, per germline. The V segment lost 10 bases and the J segment 5 bases; nucleotides outside the gene matches: 8.

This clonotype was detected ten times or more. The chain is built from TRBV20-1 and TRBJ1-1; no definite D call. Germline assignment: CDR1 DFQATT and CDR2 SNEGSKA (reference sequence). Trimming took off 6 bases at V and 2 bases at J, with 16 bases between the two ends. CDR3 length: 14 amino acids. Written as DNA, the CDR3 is TGCAGTGCCACCAAACCCACAGCTAACACTGAAGCTTTCTTT. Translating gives CSATKPTANTEAFF.

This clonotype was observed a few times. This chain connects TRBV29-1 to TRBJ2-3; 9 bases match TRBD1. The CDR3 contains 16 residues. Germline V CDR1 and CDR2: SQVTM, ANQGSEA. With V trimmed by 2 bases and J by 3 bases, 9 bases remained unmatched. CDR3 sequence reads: CSVEFGTGLGTDTQYF. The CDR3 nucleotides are TGCAGCGTTGAATTCGGGACAGGGCTAGGGACAGATACGCAGTATTTT.

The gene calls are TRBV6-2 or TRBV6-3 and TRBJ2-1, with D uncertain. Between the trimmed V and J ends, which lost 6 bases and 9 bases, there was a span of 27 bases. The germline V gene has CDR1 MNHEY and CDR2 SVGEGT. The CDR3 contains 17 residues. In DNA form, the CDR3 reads TGTGCCAGCAGGCCCCCCTTATCGGGCAAGGGTAAGAGTGAGCAGTTCTTC. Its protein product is CASRPPLSGKGKSEQFF.

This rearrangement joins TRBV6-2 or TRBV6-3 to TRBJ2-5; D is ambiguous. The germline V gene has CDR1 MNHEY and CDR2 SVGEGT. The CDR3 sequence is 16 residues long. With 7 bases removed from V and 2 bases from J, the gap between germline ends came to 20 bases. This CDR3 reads CASKSRPRQLQETQYF. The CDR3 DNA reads TGTGCCAGCAAGTCTCGTCCGCGCCAGCTGCAAGAGACCCAGTACTTC.

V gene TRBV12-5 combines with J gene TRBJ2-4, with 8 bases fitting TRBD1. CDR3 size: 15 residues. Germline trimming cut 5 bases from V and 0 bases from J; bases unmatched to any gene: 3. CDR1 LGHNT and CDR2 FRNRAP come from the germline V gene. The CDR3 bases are TGTGCTAGTGGTAGGGACAGGATAGCCAAAAACATTCAGTACTTC. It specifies CASGRDRIAKNIQYF.